This T cell receptor beta chain was found in a study of blood T cells in healthy people across ages. Study-wide results and limits: Naive and antigen-experienced cells were not separated, limiting conclusive comparison. A roughly linear fall in TCR beta diversity per million T cells was seen with increasing age. More naive CD4+ cells and higher diversity marked long-lived donors relative to aged donors. It was not known whether donors were CMV positive (a possible confounder of expanded clonotype changes).

About this clonotype: The antigen remains undetermined. One base away lies a much larger clone, so this may be a sequencing read error.

Using a J-beta primer mix together with a sample-barcoded 5' primer, a second PCR was run for roughly 7 to 11 cycles. One entry per CDR3 protein results from TCRdb running MiXCR on the 5' RACE reads. The data hold about 1,800,000 distinct CDR3 sequences, with 25% to 30% observed a single time. Germline CDR1 is SGDLS and CDR2 is YYNGEE. This CDR3 is 13 amino acids long. The chain employs TRBV9 and TRBJ1-2, with D unresolved. The TCR sequence derives from a woman in her 30s in good health. The sample was blood. The CDR3: CASSVSQVYGHTF. In nucleotides, the CDR3 is TGTGCCAGCAGCGTTTCGCAGGTCTATGGCCACACCTTC.